This entry describes one T cell receptor beta chain. This clone's antigen is unknown. No base quality values were provided; no much bigger clone lies one nucleotide off. TCR beta CDR3 regions were amplified from RNA transcripts. A first-round RT-PCR of the TCR CDR3 used the HTBI primer set with the Qiagen OneStep RT-PCR kit. Libraries were constructed in a second round of multiplex PCR, after which size selection and purification were carried out. Libraries were sequenced paired-end with 100 bp reads on an Illumina HiSeq2000. Per the source publication's procedure: SOAPnuke was used to process the raw data, throwing out any read that contained adapters or uncalled bases, had a mean Phred below 15, or lacked an exact constant-primer or identifier match. COPE v1.2.5 was used to merge the high-quality paired reads, and each unique nucleotide sequence was defined as a clonotype. MiTCR v1.1 was used to align clonotypes to the IMGT TRBV, TRBD and TRBJ reference segments. The analysis was restricted to V-J combinations with a frequency above 0.0001, which together covered about 99% of the repertoires. A TCS score was defined as the ratio between F50 (clonal expansion) and ExV (chaos), using BLOSUM62-based TCRdist between CDR3 peptides within each V-J. Welch's t-statistics and random forest reduced roughly 500 V-J features to about 12, which were used in a naive Bayes classifier (R e1071). The raw public reads went through TCRdb reprocessing: fastp at Q25, MiXCR clone calling, in-frame beta chains kept. For every CDR3 protein sequence, its rows merge into one entry that carries the most common genes and DNA. Clone size and V and J calls follow TCRdb, not the original study. Here the sample has 470,000 or so distinct CDR3 sequences; more than 20% occur a single time. The ten largest make up about 26% of the sample.

The data are from a study of T cells in Graves' hyperthyroidism and ophthalmopathy (dated by TCRdb to about 2019). Turning to the overall study: Peripheral blood samples were taken at the time of initial diagnosis, prior to any treatment. The 95 to 100 discovery patients were divided at random into training and test sets in a 7:3 ratio. The paper reports TCR Vbeta CDR3 sequencing of approximately 140 peripheral blood samples: approximately 41 ophthalmopathy, roughly 74 hyperthyroidism and around 17 progressor patients. TCR V-J signatures able to tell the groups apart were searched for in a discovery cohort of more than 90 patients, of whom 43 had Graves' ophthalmopathy and roughly 58 had stable Graves' hyperthyroidism. In addition, the study compared T-cell repertoires in thyroid tissue and in blood from roughly six Graves' hyperthyroidism patients. Prospective prediction of ophthalmopathy was tested in an independent validation cohort of fewer than 20 hyperthyroidism patients and 15 to 17 patients who later progressed to ophthalmopathy. Following sampling, methimazole starting at 30 mg daily was given to hyperthyroidism patients, and high-dose intravenous methylprednisolone was given to ophthalmopathy patients. The full study reports these points: In validation, the model predicted progression to ophthalmopathy with 65% to 71% sensitivity and around 72% specificity, a median of 6.5 months before onset. Blood samples also contained most of the expanded thyroid clonotypes (frequency above 0.001), which suggests that blood repertoires may reflect thyroid immune responses. Sample size was not statistically predetermined, and investigators were not blinded to group allocation. Ophthalmopathy was separated from stable hyperthyroidism by a 13 V-J signature model, with just over 85% sensitivity and about 81% specificity obtained in cross-validation and 80%/75% obtained in testing.

Stable Graves' hyperthyroidism was defined as the absence of progression to ophthalmopathy over 18 months of follow-up. Hyperthyroidism patients were newly diagnosed, had a disease duration of under 2 months, and were aged 18 to 65 years. Any patient with an uncontrolled infection, another autoimmune disease, pregnancy or lactation was excluded. Clinical symptoms, serum thyroxine and TRAb, thyroid ultrasound, and orbital computed tomography formed the basis for the diagnoses. Ficoll-Paque density gradient centrifugation was used to isolate PBMCs from around 10 ml of fresh peripheral blood. Total RNA was extracted with Trizol reagent, and quality was checked on an Agilent 2100 Bioanalyzer. The source material was blood. This clonotype originated in a man younger than 30 with Graves' hyperthyroidism.

The nucleotide sequence is given as TGCGCCAGCAGCCAGAGGGGTGGCATGAACACTGAAGCTTTCTTT. It specifies CASSQRGGMNTEAFF. The chain links TRBV4-1 with TRBJ1-1; D gene: possibly TRBD1, on 5 matching bases. From the cysteine up to the phenylalanine, the CDR3 has a length of 15 residues. The sequence is cut down to CDR3 DNA, 45 bases in frame from base 1. CDR1 and CDR2 are read off the germline V gene as MGHRA and YSYEKL. V sheds 3 bases and J sheds 0 bases, leaving 11 bases between their ends.